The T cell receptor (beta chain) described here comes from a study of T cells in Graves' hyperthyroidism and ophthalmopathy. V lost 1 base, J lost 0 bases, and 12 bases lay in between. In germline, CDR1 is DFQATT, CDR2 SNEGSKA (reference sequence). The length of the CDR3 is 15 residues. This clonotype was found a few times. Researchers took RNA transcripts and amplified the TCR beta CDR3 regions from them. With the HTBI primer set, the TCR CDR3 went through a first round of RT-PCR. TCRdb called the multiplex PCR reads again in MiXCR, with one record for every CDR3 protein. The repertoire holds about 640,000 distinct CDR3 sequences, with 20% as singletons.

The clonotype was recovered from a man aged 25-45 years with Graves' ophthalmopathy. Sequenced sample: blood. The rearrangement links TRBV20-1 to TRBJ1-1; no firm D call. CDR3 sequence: CSARVPGLLNTEAFF. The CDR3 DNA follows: TGCAGTGCTAGAGTCCCCGGACTGTTGAACACTGAAGCTTTCTTT.